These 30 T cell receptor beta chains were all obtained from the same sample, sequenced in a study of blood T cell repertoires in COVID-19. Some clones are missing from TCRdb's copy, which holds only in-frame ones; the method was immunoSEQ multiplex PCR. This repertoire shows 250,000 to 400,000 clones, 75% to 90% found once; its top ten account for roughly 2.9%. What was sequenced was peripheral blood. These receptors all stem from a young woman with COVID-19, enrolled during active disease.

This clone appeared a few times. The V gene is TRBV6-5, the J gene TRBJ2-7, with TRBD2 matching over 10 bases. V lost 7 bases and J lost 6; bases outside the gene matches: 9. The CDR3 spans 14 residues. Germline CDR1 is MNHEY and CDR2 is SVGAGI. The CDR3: CASTFTVAGGEQYF. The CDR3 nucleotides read TGTGCCAGCACCTTTACAGTAGCGGGAGGCGAGCAGTACTTC.

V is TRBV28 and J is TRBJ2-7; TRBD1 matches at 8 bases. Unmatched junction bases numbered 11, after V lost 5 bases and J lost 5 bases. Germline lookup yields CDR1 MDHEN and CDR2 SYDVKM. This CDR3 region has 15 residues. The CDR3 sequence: CASSLPRQGLDEQYF. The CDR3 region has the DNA TGTGCCAGCAGTCTCCCCCGACAGGGGCTCGACGAGCAGTACTTC. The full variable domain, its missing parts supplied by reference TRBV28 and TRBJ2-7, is DVKVTQSSRYLVKRTGEKVFLECVQDMDHENMFWYRQDPGLGLRLIYFSYDVKMKEKGDIPEGYSVSREKKERFSLILESASTNQTSMYLCASSLPRQGLDEQYFGPGTRLTVT.

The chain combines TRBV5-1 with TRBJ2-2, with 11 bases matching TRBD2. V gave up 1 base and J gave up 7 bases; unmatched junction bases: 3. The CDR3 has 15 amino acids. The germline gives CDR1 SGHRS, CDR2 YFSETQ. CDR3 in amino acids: CASSLTTSGIGELFF. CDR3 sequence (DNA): TGCGCCAGCAGCTTGACGACTAGCGGGATCGGGGAGCTGTTTTTT.

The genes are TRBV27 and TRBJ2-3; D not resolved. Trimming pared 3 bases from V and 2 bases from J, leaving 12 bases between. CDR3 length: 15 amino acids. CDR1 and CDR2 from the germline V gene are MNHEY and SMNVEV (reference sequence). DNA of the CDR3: TGTGCCAGCAGTTTGAGGTCGGCAGTCACAGATACGCAGTATTTT. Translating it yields CASSLRSAVTDTQYF.

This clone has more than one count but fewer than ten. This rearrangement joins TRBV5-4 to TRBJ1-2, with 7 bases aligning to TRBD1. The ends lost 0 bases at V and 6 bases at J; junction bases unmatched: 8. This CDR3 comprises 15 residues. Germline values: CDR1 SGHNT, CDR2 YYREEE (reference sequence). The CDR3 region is CASSLVGQEGNGYTF. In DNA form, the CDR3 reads TGTGCCAGCAGCTTGGTCGGACAGGAGGGTAATGGCTACACCTTC.

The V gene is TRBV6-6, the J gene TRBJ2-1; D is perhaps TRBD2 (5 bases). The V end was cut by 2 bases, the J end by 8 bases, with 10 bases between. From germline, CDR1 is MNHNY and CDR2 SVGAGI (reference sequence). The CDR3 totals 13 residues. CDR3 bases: TGTGCCAGCAGTTACGGGAGTAGGGATGAGCAGTTCTTC. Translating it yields CASSYGSRDEQFF.

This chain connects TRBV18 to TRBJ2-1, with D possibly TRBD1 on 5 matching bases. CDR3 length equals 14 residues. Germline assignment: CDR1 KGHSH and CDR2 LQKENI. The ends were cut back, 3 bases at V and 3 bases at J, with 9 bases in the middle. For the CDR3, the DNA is TGTGCCAGCTCACCTACGACAGACTACAATGAGCAGTTCTTC. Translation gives CASSPTTDYNEQFF.

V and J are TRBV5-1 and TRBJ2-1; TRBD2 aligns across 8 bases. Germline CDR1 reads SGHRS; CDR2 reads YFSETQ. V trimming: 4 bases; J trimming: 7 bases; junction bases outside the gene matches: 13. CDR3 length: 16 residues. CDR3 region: CASSPLSSGSMNEQFF. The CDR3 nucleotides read TGCGCCAGCAGCCCCTTGTCCAGCGGGAGTATGAATGAGCAGTTCTTC.

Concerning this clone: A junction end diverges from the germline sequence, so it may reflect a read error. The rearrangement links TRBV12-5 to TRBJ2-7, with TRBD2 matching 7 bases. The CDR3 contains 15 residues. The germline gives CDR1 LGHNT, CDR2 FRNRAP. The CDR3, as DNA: TGTGCTAGTGGCTTGGGAGGGCAGGAATCCTACGAGCAGTACTTC. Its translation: CASGLGGQESYEQYF.

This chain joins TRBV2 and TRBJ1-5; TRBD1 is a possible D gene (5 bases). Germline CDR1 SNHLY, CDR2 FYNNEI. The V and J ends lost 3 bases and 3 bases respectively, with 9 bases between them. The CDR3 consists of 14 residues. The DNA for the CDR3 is TGTGCCAGCAGTGATAGGGGATACAATCAGCCCCAGCATTTT. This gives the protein CASSDRGYNQPQHF. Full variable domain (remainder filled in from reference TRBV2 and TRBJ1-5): EPEVTQTPSHQVTQMGQEVILRCVPISNHLYFYWYRQILGQKVEFLVSFYNNEISEKSEIFDDQFSVERPDGSNFTLKIRSTKLEDSAMYFCASSDRGYNQPQHFGDGTRLSIL.

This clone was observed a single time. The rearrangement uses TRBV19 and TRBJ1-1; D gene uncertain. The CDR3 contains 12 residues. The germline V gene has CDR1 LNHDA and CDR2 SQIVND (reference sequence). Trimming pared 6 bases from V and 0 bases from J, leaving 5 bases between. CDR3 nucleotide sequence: TGTGCCAGTAGCTTCCTGAACACTGAAGCTTTCTTT. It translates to CASSFLNTEAFF.

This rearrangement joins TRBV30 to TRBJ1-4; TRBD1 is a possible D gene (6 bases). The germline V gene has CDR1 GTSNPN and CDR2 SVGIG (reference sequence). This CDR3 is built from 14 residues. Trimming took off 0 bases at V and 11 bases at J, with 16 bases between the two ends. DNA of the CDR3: TGTGCCTGGAGTGTAGGGCAGGGGACCGGGAAACTGTTTTTT. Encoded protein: CAWSVGQGTGKLFF. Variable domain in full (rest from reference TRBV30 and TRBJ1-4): SQTIHQWPATLVQPVGSPLSLECTVEGTSNPNLYWYRQAAGRGLQLLFYSVGIGQISSEVPQNLSASRPQDRQFILSSKKLLLSDSGFYLCAWSVGQGTGKLFFGSGTQLSVL.

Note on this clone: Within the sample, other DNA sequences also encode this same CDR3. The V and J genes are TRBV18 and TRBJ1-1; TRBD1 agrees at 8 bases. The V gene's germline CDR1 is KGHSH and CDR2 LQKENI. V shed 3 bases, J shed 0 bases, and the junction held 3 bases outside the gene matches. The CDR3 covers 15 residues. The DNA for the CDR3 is TGTGCCAGCTCACCTTCGACAGGGGTGAACACTGAAGCTTTCTTT. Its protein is CASSPSTGVNTEAFF.

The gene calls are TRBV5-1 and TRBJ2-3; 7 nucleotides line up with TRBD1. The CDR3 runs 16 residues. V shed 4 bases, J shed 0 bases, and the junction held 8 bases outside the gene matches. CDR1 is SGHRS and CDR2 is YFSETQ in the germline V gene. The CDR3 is CASSIETGASTDTQYF. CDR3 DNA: TGCGCCAGCAGCATCGAAACAGGGGCGAGCACAGATACGCAGTATTTT. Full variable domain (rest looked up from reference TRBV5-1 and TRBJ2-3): KAGVTQTPRYLIKTRGQQVTLSCSPISGHRSVSWYQQTPGQGLQFLFEYFSETQRNKGNFPGRFSGRQFSNSRSEMNVSTLELGDSALYLCASSIETGASTDTQYFGPGTRLTVL.

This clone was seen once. In nucleotides, the CDR3 is TGTGCCAGCAGCTTAAATTTGCCAGAAGGCTACACCTTC. It translates to CASSLNLPEGYTF. The V call is TRBV7-9, the J call TRBJ1-2, with unresolved D. CDR1 SEHNR and CDR2 FQNEAQ come from the germline V gene (reference sequence). The CDR3 runs 13 residues. Trimming took 2 bases from V and 8 from J, leaving 12 bases between them.

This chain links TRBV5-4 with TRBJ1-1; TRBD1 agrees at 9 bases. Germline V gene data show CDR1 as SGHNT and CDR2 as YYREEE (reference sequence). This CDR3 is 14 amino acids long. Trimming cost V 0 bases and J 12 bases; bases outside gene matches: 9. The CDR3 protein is CASSLGITGGKSFF. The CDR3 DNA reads TGTGCCAGCAGCTTGGGAATAACAGGGGGCAAATCTTTCTTT. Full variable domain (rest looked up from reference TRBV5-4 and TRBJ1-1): ETGVTQSPTHLIKTRGQQVTLRCSSQSGHNTVSWYQQALGQGPQFIFQYYREEENGRGNFPPRFSGLQFPNYSSELNVNALELDDSALYLCASSLGITGGKSFFGQGTRLTVV.

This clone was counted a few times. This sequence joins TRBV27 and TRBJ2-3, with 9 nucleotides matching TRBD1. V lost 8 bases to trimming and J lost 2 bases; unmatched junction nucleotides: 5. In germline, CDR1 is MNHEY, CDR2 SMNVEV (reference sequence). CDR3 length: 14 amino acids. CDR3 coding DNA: TGTGCCAGCGGCCGGGACAGGGTCACAGATACGCAGTATTTT. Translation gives CASGRDRVTDTQYF.

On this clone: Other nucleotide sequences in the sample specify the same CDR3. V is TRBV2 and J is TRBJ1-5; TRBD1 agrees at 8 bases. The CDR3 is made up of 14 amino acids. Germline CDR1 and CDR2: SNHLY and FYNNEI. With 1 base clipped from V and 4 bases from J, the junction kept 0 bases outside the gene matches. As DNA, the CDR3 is TGTGCCAGCAGTGAAGGGACAGGGAATCAGCCCCAGCATTTT. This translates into CASSEGTGNQPQHF.

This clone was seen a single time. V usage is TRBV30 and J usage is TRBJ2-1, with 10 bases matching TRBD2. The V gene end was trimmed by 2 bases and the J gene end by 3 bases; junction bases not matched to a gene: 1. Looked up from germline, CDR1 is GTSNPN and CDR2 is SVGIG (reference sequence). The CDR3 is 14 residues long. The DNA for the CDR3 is TGTGCCTGGAGTTGGACTAGCGGCTACAATGAGCAGTTCTTC. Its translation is CAWSWTSGYNEQFF.

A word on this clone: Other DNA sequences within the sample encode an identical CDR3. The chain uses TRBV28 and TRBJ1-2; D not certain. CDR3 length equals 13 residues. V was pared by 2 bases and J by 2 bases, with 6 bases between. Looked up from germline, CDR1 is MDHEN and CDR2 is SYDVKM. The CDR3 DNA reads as TGTGCCAGCAGTTTAACAGCCAACTATGGCTACACCTTC. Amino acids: CASSLTANYGYTF.

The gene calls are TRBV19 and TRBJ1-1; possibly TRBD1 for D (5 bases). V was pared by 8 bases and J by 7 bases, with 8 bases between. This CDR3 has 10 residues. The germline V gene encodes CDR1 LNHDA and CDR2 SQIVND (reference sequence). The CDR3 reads CASSGIEAFF. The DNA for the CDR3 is TGTGCCAGTTCAGGGATTGAAGCTTTCTTT.

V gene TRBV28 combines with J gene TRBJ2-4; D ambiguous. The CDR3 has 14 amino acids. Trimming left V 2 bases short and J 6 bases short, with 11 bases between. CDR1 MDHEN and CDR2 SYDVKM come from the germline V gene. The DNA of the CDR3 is TGTGCCAGCAGTTTAGGGCAGGTACTAAACATTCAGTACTTC. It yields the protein CASSLGQVLNIQYF. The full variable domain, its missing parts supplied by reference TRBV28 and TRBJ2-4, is DVKVTQSSRYLVKRTGEKVFLECVQDMDHENMFWYRQDPGLGLRLIYFSYDVKMKEKGDIPEGYSVSREKKERFSLILESASTNQTSMYLCASSLGQVLNIQYFGAGTRLSVL.

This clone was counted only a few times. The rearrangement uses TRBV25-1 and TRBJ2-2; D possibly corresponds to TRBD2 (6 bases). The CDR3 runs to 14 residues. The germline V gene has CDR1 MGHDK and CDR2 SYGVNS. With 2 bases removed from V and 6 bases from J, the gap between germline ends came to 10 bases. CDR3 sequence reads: CASSEVGEAGELFF. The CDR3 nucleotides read TGTGCCAGCAGTGAAGTTGGGGAGGCCGGGGAGCTGTTTTTT.

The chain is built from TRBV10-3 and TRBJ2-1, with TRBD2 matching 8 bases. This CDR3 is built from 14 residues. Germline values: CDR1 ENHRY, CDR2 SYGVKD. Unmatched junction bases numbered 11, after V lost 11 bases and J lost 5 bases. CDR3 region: CAFSTSGLNNEQFF. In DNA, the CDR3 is TGTGCCTTTTCAACTAGCGGCCTCAACAATGAGCAGTTCTTC.

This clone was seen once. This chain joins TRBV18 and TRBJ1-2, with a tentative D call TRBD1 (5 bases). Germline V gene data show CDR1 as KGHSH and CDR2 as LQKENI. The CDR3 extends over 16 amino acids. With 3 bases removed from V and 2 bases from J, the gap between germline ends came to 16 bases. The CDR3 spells CASSPRQTVTNYGYTF. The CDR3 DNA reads TGTGCCAGCTCACCGAGACAGACAGTAACCAACTATGGCTACACCTTC. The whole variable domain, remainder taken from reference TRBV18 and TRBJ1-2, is NAGVMQNPRHLVRRRGQEARLRCSPMKGHSHVYWYRQLPEEGLKFMVYLQKENIIDESGMPKERFSAEFPKEGPSILRIQQVVRGDSAAYFCASSPRQTVTNYGYTFGSGTRLTVV.

CDR3 sequence (DNA): TGTGCCAGCAGTGGGGGGCTAGTAAAGAACGGCTACGAGCAGTACTTC. Translated: CASSGGLVKNGYEQYF. The genes are TRBV2 and TRBJ2-7; TRBD1 is a possible D gene (6 bases). The CDR3 has 16 residues. Germline CDR1 and CDR2: SNHLY and FYNNEI. Trimming took 4 bases from V and 3 from J, leaving 19 bases between them.

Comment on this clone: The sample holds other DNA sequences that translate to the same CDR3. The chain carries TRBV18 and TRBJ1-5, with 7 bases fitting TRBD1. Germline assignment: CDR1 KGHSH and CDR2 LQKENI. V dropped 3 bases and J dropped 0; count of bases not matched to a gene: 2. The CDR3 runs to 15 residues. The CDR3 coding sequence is TGTGCCAGCTCACCCGGGACAGCTAGCAATCAGCCCCAGCATTTT. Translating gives CASSPGTASNQPQHF.

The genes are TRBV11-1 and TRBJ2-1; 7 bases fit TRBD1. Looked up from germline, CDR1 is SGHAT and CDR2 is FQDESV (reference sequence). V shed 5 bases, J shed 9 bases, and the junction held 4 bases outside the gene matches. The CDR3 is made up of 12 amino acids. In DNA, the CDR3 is TGTGCCAGCAGCCCACAGGGGAGTGAGCAGTTCTTC. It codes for CASSPQGSEQFF.

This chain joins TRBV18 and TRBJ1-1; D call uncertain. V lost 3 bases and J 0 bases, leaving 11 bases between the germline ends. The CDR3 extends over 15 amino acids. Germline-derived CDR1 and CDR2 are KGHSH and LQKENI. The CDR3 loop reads CASSPTSLLNTEAFF. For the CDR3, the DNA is TGTGCCAGCTCACCTACATCTCTTCTGAACACTGAAGCTTTCTTT.

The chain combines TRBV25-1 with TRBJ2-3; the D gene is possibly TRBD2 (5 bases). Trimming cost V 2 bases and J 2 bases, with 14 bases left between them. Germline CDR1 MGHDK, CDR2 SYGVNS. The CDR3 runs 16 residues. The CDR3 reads CASSEGGSSSTDTQYF. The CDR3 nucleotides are TGTGCCAGCAGTGAAGGAGGCTCCTCCTCCACAGATACGCAGTATTTT. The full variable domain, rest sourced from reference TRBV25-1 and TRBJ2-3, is EADIYQTPRYLVIGTGKKITLECSQTMGHDKMYWYQQDPGMELHLIHYSYGVNSTEKGDLSSESTVSRIRTEHFPLTLESARPSHTSQYLCASSEGGSSSTDTQYFGPGTRLTVL.